This T cell receptor (beta chain) emerged from a study of blood T cell repertoires in COVID-19. Study context: The study drew acute and convalescent COVID-19 samples from the United States, Italy and Spain.

The data were produced by immunoSEQ multiplex PCR, yet TCRdb's version contains in-frame clones alone and is incomplete. The sample includes more than 300,000 clones, around 89% of them seen just once. Ages ranged from about 18 to 89 years, with residence in fewer than 25 US areas. Clinical history reported by participants formed the basis on which cohorts were assigned. Among Cohort 3 donors, those recovered had two negative PCRs, clearance, or symptom resolution. V dropped 2 bases and J dropped 4; count of bases not matched to a gene: 15. Germline lookup yields CDR1 MNHEY and CDR2 SMNVEV (reference sequence). CDR3 length: 18 amino acids.

The material sequenced was PBMCs or T cells enriched from blood (not recorded which). This TCR derives from a woman younger than 35 who had recovered from COVID-19. The chain couples TRBV27 to TRBJ1-1; 8 nucleotides line up with TRBD1. CDR3 sequence reads: CASSLLPWARGLGTEAFF. CDR3 bases: TGTGCCAGCAGTTTACTCCCCTGGGCCAGGGGGCTTGGCACTGAAGCTTTCTTT.